This entry features one T cell receptor beta chain sequence. Its binding antigen is unknown. Per-nucleotide qualities are absent, and no much larger clonotype sits a single base away. The data are from a study of CD8 T cells in ankylosing spondylitis (dated by TCRdb to the late 2010s). Background on the whole study: The study profiled T cell receptor beta repertoires in healthy donors and ankylosing spondylitis patients to find disease-linked TCR variants. The whole study cohort included 90 to 120 healthy donors and 20 to 25 ankylosing spondylitis patients. Peripheral blood samples were taken, and synovial fluid was additionally collected from ankylosing spondylitis patients. General conclusions and limits of the study: Some TCR beta motif variants had previously been reported in synovial fluid and blood of reactive arthritis patients, which suggested common disease-initiation mechanisms. The disease-linked clones had a CD8+ phenotype and were found at relatively low frequencies in peripheral blood. Blood from ankylosing spondylitis patients appeared to be characterized by a TCR beta motif composed of 7 to 9 highly homologous amino acid variants. The disease-linked clones were reported as significantly enriched in matched synovial fluid samples from ankylosing spondylitis patients.

Between the V and J ends, shortened by 7 bases and 6 bases respectively, the junction contains 16 bases. Including the terminal cysteine and phenylalanine, the CDR3 comprises 12 residues. Just the 36-base CDR3 DNA is kept, in frame starting at base 1. Sequences SQVTM (CDR1) and ANQGSEA (CDR2) are obtained from the germline V gene. The listed sequencing device is Illumina HiSeq 2500. Quantitative 5'-RACE with molecular barcodes was used to prepare TCR beta libraries. The paper's processing steps were these. A new computational method, built on a probabilistic model of VDJ rearrangement, was used to identify disease-linked TCR variants. TCRdb redid the processing of the public reads, applying fastp at Q25 and MiXCR, and retained in-frame beta chains. Under each unique CDR3 protein, matching rows form one entry showing the most common genes and DNA. The V and J calls follow TCRdb's processing rather than the paper's. Across this sample there are roughly 670,000 distinct CDR3 sequences, with 15% to 20% seen only once. The ten largest clones add up to around 20% of the sample.

The sequence links TRBV29-1 to TRBJ2-7; no D gene call is confident. This TCR came from a male donor with ankylosing spondylitis. The source material was blood, either unsorted or a sorted T cell fraction (not recorded which). The DNA reads as follows: TGCAGCGGATTGGACCTCTCCGGCGAGCAGTACTTC. Its translation is CSGLDLSGEQYF.